This T cell receptor beta chain was observed in a study of T cell responses to AZD1222 COVID-19 vaccine. The study, taken as a whole, reports: Increases in Spike-specific TCR breadth and depth were seen after two AZD1222 doses. White British ancestry dominated among donors, who included more females, and clonal diversity was possibly underestimated. The study identified only six AZD1222 recipients as seropositive at baseline.

The data were produced by immunoSEQ multiplex PCR, yet TCRdb's version contains in-frame clones alone and is incomplete. The sample contains 200,000 to 300,000 clones, approximately 95% of which appear only once. As regards this clone: Its antigen is not identified.

This CDR3 contains 14 residues. Trimming removed 2 bases at V and 5 bases at J, with 13 bases between. Germline V lookup: CDR1 SGHNT, CDR2 YENEEA. This chain uses TRBV11-3 with TRBJ2-7, with unresolved D. The material was peripheral blood, obtained on day 0 of AZD1222 vaccination. The TCR originated in an adult in good health. The CDR3 DNA is TGTGCCAGCAGCTTATCCCACACAGCCCACGAGCAGTACTTC. This sequence encodes CASSLSHTAHEQYF.